The 16 T cell receptor beta chains in this list originate from one sample, sequenced in a study of CD8+CD57+ T cells in acquired aplastic anemia (dated by TCRdb to between 2017 and 2018). Instrument on record: Illumina HiSeq 2000. Profiling of TCR beta VDJ combinations and CDR3 sequences used genomic DNA as the template. TCRdb reworked the public reads: Q25 trimming with fastp, MiXCR clone assembly, productive beta chains retained. Rows merge per CDR3 protein into single entries with the most common DNA and genes. A total of a few hundred thousand distinct CDR3 sequences appear in this sample, about 56% of them only once. Clones ranked in the top ten supply 8% of the sample. The sample was sorted CD4+, CD8+, or CD8+CD57+ T cells (not recorded which) from PBMCs. Receptors were obtained from a human donor with severe aplastic anemia or a healthy control (not recorded which).

The rearrangement links TRBV7-2 to TRBJ1-3, with a possible D match to TRBD1 (6 bases). The CDR3 contains 16 residues. The V end was cut by 1 base, the J end by 2 bases, with 12 bases between. The germline CDR1 and CDR2 sequences are SGHTA and FQGNSA. Here the CDR3 reads CASSLDTGWPGNTIYF. The CDR3 DNA reads as TGTGCCAGCAGCTTAGACACAGGGTGGCCTGGAAACACCATATATTTT.

This chain links TRBV5-1 with TRBJ1-1; D might be TRBD1 (6 bases). V was pared by 4 bases and J by 1 base, with 11 bases between. This CDR3 comprises 14 residues. In germline, CDR1 is SGHRS, CDR2 YFSETQ. CDR3 protein: CASSPRGRNTEAFF. In nucleotides, the CDR3 is TGCGCCAGCAGCCCGAGGGGGAGGAACACTGAAGCTTTCTTT.

CDR3 coding DNA: TGCAGTGCTAGGGGTTTGGGGGGGCGGACTGAAGCTTTCTTT. As protein: CSARGLGGRTEAFF. The chain recombines TRBV20-1 with TRBJ1-1; a weak D match, TRBD1 (6 bases). The CDR3 is made up of 14 amino acids. V was pared by 3 bases and J by 5 bases, with 16 bases between. Germline V gives CDR1 DFQATT, CDR2 SNEGSKA (reference sequence).

The chain uses TRBV7-6 and TRBJ1-2; TRBD1 matches at 9 bases. The CDR3 is 14 residues long. V shed 3 bases and J 6 bases; nucleotides not matched to a gene: 5. Germline CDR1 and CDR2: SGHVS and FNYEAQ. CDR3 nucleotides: TGTGCCAGCAGCTTGGGGAGGACAGGGGATGGCTACACCTTC. It translates to CASSLGRTGDGYTF.

The chain employs TRBV7-2 and TRBJ2-3; D may match TRBD1 or TRBD2 (5 bases each). V shed 5 bases and J shed 6 bases, with 21 bases lying between them. The CDR3 contains 16 residues. Germline CDR1 reads SGHTA; CDR2 reads FQGNSA. CDR3 nucleotide sequence: TGTGCCAGCAGCCAGTACGGGGCCGGGTGGGGGGATACGCAGTATTTT. Protein: CASSQYGAGWGDTQYF.

In DNA form, the CDR3 reads TGTGCCACCAGGCAGGACAACTATAATTCACCCCTCCACTTT. This encodes CATRQDNYNSPLHF. V usage is TRBV24-1 and J usage is TRBJ1-6, with D possibly matching TRBD1 (5 bases). Germline CDR1 reads KGHDR; CDR2 reads SFDVKD. The V end lost 7 bases, the J end lost 3 bases, and 9 bases lay between the germline ends. The CDR3 loop spans 14 amino acids.

The rearrangement joins TRBV13 to TRBJ1-1; TRBD1 is a possible D gene (5 bases). CDR3 length equals 17 residues. The V end lost 5 bases, the J end lost 4 bases, and 23 bases lay between the germline ends. CDR1 is PRHDT and CDR2 is FYEKMQ in the germline V gene (reference sequence). CDR3 in amino acids: CASSPTRDGLWFTEAFF. In DNA form, the CDR3 reads TGTGCCAGCAGCCCGACGCGGGACGGATTATGGTTCACTGAAGCTTTCTTT.

V is TRBV9 and J is TRBJ2-7; 9 nucleotides align to TRBD1. The trim removed 3 bases at V and 4 bases at J, leaving 11 bases unmatched. Germline V gene sequence: CDR1 SGDLS, CDR2 YYNGEE. CDR3 size: 16 residues. DNA for the CDR3: TGTGCCAGCAGCGGAGATAGGACAGGGGCGGTGTACGAGCAGTACTTC. Its translation is CASSGDRTGAVYEQYF.

This clonotype was counted a few times. V and J are TRBV9 and TRBJ1-2, with a tentative D call TRBD1 (5 bases). The CDR3 is made up of 15 amino acids. Germline CDR1 and CDR2: SGDLS and YYNGEE. V gave up 4 bases and J gave up 10 bases, with 23 bases separating them. For the CDR3, the DNA is TGTGCCAGCAGCCAAGTGAGAGGGGCTGGCGGTGACTACACCTTC. Encoded protein: CASSQVRGAGGDYTF. Full variable domain (missing parts from reference TRBV9 and TRBJ1-2): DSGVTQTPKHLITATGQRVTLRCSPRSGDLSVYWYQQSLDQGLQFLIQYYNGEERAKGNILERFSAQQFPDLHSELNLSSLELGDSALYFCASSQVRGAGGDYTFGSGTRLTVV.

About this clonotype: It is likely a read error, because the conserved phenylalanine at the end of the CDR3 is missing. V and J are TRBV15 and TRBJ1-4; 9 bases map to TRBD1. CDR3 length: 15 amino acids. Germline V gives CDR1 LNHNV, CDR2 YYDKDF (reference sequence). The CDR3 DNA follows: TGTGCCGCCAGCAAGGGGACAGGGAGCGATGAAAAACTGTTTCTT. This translates into CAASKGTGSDEKLFL.

The genes are TRBV7-2 and TRBJ1-3, with D possibly matching TRBD1 (6 bases). CDR1 and CDR2 from the germline V gene are SGHTA and FQGNSA. This CDR3 contains 15 residues. Trimming shortened V by 4 bases and J by 2 bases, and 12 bases separated the two germline ends. CDR3 bases: TGTGCCAGCAGCTGGGCGGGGGCTCCTGGAAACACCATATATTTT. It yields the protein CASSWAGAPGNTIYF.

V and J are TRBV24-1 and TRBJ1-2, with TRBD1 matching over 8 bases. Germline lookup yields CDR1 KGHDR and CDR2 SFDVKD. The CDR3 covers 13 residues. V was clipped by 6 bases and J by 4 bases; unmatched bases: 3. For the CDR3, the DNA is TGTGCCACCAGTACAGGGGGGTTCTATGGCTACACCTTC. Translated, it gives CATSTGGFYGYTF.

The V call is TRBV19, the J call TRBJ2-7; 7 bases are a match to TRBD1. The CDR3 has 12 amino acids. The J segment lost 4 bases and the V segment lost 11 bases, leaving 8 bases of the junction unmatched. CDR1 and CDR2 (germline): LNHDA, SQIVND (reference sequence). Here the CDR3 DNA reads TGTGCCTCTCGACAGGGCGGGTACGAGCAGTACTTC. Its translation is CASRQGGYEQYF.

As DNA, the CDR3 is TGTGCCAGCGCAACGTGGGGACAAACAGACAGGACTAGCTCCTACGAGCAGTACTTC. It specifies CASATWGQTDRTSSYEQYF. The chain uses TRBV27 and TRBJ2-7, with D possibly matching TRBD2 (7 bases). The CDR3 consists of 19 residues. The germline V gene has CDR1 MNHEY and CDR2 SMNVEV (reference sequence). Trimming removed 8 bases from V and 0 bases from J, with 29 bases in between.

The rearrangement uses TRBV29-1 and TRBJ2-7; tentatively, D is TRBD2 (6 bases). CDR1 is SQVTM, CDR2 ANQGSEA, per germline. This CDR3 contains 13 residues. Trimming removed 6 bases from V and 0 bases from J, with 12 bases in between. As DNA, the CDR3 is TGCAGCGTCCGGCTAGCGTTCTCCTACGAGCAGTACTTC. Its protein product is CSVRLAFSYEQYF.

The chain joins TRBV19 to TRBJ2-1, with a tentative D call TRBD2 (5 bases). The germline CDR1 and CDR2 sequences are LNHDA and SQIVND (reference sequence). The length of the CDR3 is 14 residues. V lost 5 bases to trimming and J lost 2 bases, with 10 bases between them. CDR3 residues: CASSVEGTYNEQFF. As DNA, the CDR3 is TGTGCCAGTAGTGTCGAGGGAACCTACAATGAGCAGTTCTTC. The whole variable domain, remainder taken from reference TRBV19 and TRBJ2-1, is DGGITQSPKYLFRKEGQNVTLSCEQNLNHDAMYWYRQDPGQGLRLIYYSQIVNDFQKGDIAEGYSVSREKKESFPLTVTSAQKNPTAFYLCASSVEGTYNEQFFGPGTRLTVL.